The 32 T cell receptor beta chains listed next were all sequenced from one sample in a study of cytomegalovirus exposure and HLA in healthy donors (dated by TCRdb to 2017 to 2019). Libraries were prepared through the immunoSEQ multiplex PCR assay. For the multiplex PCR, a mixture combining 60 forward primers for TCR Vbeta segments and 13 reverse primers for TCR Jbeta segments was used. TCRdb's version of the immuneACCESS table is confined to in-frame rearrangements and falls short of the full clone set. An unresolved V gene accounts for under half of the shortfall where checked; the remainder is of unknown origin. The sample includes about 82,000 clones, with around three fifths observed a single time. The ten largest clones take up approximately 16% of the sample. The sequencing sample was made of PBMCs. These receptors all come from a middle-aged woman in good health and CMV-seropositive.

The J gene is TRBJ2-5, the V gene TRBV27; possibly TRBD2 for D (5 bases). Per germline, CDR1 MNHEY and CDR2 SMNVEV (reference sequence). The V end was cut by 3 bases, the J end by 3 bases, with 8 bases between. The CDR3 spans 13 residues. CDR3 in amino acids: CASSFKLEETQYF. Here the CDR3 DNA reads TGTGCCAGCAGTTTTAAACTAGAAGAGACCCAGTACTTC.

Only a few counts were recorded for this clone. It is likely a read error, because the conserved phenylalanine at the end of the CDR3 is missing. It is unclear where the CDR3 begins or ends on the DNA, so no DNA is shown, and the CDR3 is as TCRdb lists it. CDR3: CASSLAFGAS. The genes are TRBV5-4 and TRBJ2-7; whether TRBD1, the table's D call, matches the DNA was not checked. The CDR3 length is 10 residues, termini included. Germline CDR1 and CDR2: SGHNT and YYREEE (reference sequence).

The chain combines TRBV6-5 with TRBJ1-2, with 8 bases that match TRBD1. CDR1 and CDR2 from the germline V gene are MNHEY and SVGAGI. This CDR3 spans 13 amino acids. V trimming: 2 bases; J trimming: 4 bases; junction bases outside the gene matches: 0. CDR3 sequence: CASSYDRGYGYTF. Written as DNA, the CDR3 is TGTGCCAGCAGTTACGACAGGGGCTATGGCTACACCTTC.

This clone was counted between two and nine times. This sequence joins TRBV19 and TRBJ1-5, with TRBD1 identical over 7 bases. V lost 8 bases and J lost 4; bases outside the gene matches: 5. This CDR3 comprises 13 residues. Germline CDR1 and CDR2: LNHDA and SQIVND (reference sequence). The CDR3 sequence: CASQDRPNQPQHF. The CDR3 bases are TGTGCCAGTCAGGACAGGCCGAATCAGCCCCAGCATTTT.

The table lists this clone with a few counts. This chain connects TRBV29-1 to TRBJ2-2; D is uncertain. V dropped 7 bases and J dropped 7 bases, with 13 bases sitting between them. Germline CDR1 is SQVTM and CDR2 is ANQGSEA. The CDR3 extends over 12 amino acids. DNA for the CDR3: TGCAGCGCCCCTCGAGGAGACGGGGAGCTGTTTTTT. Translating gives CSAPRGDGELFF.

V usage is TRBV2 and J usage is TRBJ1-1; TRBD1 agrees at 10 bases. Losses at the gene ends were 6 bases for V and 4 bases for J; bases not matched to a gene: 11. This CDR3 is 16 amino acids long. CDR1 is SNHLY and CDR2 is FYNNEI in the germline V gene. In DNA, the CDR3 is TGTGCCAGCAGGGCTACCACGGACAGGGGGAGCACTGAAGCTTTCTTT. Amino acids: CASRATTDRGSTEAFF.

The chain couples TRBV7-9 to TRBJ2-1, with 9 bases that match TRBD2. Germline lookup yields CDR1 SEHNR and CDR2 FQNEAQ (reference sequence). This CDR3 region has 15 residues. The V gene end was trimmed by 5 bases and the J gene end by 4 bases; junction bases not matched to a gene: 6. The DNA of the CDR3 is TGTGCCAGCAGCCGACTAGCGGCCTTGTACAATGAGCAGTTCTTC. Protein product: CASSRLAALYNEQFF.

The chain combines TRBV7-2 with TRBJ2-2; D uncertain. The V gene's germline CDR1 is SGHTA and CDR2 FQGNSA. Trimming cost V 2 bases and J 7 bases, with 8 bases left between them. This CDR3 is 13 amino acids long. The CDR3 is CASSLYSNGELFF. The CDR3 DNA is TGTGCCAGCAGCTTATATAGCAACGGGGAGCTGTTTTTT.

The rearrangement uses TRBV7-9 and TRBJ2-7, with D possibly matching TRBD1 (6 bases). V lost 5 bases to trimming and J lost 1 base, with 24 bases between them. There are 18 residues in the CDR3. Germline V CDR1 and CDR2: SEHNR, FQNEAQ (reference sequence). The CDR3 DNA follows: TGTGCCAGCAGCGGACGTAATGGGGGCCCTAGGGGATCCTACGAGCAGTACTTC. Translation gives CASSGRNGGPRGSYEQYF.

DNA for the CDR3: TGTGCCAGCGCCCATCCACCCCGGGGAGATACGCAGTATTTT. It codes for CASAHPPRGDTQYF. This chain connects TRBV27 to TRBJ2-3; possibly TRBD2 for D (5 bases). This CDR3 has 14 residues. The germline gives CDR1 MNHEY, CDR2 SMNVEV (reference sequence). V was trimmed by 8 bases and J by 5 bases, leaving 17 bases between them.

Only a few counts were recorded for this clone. The CDR3 region is CASTGLAGDGDTQYF. CDR3 nucleotides: TGTGCCAGCACCGGACTAGCGGGAGACGGAGATACGCAGTATTTT. V usage is TRBV2 and J usage is TRBJ2-3; 13 nucleotides align to TRBD2. Germline V gives CDR1 SNHLY, CDR2 FYNNEI. V dropped 7 bases and J dropped 5; count of bases not matched to a gene: 6. The CDR3 totals 15 residues.

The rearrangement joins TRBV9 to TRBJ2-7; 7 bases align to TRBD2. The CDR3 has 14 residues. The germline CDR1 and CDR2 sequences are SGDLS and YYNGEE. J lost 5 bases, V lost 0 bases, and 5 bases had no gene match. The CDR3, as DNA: TGTGCCAGCAGCGTAGGTCCCGCGGGAGACGAGCAGTACTTC. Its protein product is CASSVGPAGDEQYF.

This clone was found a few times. The CDR3 loop reads CASTTGTGPEAFF. The CDR3, as DNA: TGTGCCAGCACCACCGGGACAGGGCCTGAAGCTTTCTTT. This chain joins TRBV28 and TRBJ1-1; 9 nucleotides match TRBD1. Germline V gene lookup returns CDR1 MDHEN and CDR2 SYDVKM. V lost 7 bases to trimming and J lost 6 bases; unmatched junction nucleotides: 6. CDR3 length: 13 residues.

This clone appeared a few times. The CDR3 sequence is CASSLMGAGSGGDTQYF. CDR3 nucleotide sequence: TGTGCCAGCAGCTTAATGGGAGCGGGATCCGGTGGAGATACGCAGTATTTT. The chain uses TRBV7-2 and TRBJ2-3; TRBD2 agrees at 7 bases. The germline CDR1 and CDR2 sequences are SGHTA and FQGNSA. J was trimmed by 5 bases and V by 2 bases; bases with no gene match: 13. This CDR3 region has 17 residues.

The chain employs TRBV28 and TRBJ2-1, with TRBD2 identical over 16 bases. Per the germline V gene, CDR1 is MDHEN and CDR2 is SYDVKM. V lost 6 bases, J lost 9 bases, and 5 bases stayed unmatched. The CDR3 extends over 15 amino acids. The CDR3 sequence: CASSGGTSGRAEQFF. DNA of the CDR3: TGTGCCAGCAGCGGCGGGACTAGCGGGAGGGCTGAGCAGTTCTTC.

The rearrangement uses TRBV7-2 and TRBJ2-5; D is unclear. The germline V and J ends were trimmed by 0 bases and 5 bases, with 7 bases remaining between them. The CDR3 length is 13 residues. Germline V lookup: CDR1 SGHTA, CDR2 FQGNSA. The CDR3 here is CASSLAGVETQYF. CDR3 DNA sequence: TGTGCCAGCAGCTTAGCCGGTGTGGAGACCCAGTACTTC.

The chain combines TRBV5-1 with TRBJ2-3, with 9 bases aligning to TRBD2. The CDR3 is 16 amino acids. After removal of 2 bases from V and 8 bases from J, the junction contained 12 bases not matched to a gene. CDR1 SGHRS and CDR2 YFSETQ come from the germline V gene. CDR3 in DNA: TGCGCCAGCAGCTTAGAGACAGCGGGAGGATCTGTTACGCAGTATTTT. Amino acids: CASSLETAGGSVTQYF.

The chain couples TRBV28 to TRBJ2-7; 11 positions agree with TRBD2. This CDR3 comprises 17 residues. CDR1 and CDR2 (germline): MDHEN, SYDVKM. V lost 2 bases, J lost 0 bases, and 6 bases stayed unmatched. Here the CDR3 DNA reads TGTGCCAGCAGTTTACCTAGCGGGAGGTCGATCTCCTACGAGCAGTACTTC. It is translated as CASSLPSGRSISYEQYF.

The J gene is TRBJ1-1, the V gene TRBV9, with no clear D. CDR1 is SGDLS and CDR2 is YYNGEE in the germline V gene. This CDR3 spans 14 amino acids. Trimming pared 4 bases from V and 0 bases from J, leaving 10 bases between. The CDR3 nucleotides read TGTGCCAGCAGCCCAGGCCTCATGAACACTGAAGCTTTCTTT. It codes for CASSPGLMNTEAFF.

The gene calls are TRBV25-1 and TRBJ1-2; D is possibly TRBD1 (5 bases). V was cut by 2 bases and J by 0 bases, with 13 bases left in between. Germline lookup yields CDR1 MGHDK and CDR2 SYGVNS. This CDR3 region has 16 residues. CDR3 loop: CASSEIAGAANYGYTF. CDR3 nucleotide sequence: TGTGCCAGCAGTGAAATAGCTGGGGCAGCTAACTATGGCTACACCTTC.

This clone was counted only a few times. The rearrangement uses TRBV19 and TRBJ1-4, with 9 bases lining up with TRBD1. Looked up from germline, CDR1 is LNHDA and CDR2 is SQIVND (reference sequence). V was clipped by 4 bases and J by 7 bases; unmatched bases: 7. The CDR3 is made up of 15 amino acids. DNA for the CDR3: TGTGCCAGTAGTACACCGGGACAGGGCCCTGAAAAACTGTTTTTT. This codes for CASSTPGQGPEKLFF. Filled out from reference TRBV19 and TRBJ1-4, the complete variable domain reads DGGITQSPKYLFRKEGQNVTLSCEQNLNHDAMYWYRQDPGQGLRLIYYSQIVNDFQKGDIAEGYSVSREKKESFPLTVTSAQKNPTAFYLCASSTPGQGPEKLFFGSGTQLSVL.

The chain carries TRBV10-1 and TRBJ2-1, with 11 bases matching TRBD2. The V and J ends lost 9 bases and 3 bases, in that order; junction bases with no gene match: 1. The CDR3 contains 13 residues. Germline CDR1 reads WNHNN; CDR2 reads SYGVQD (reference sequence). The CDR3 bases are TGCGCCAGGGGACTAGCGGTCTACAATGAGCAGTTCTTC. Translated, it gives CARGLAVYNEQFF.

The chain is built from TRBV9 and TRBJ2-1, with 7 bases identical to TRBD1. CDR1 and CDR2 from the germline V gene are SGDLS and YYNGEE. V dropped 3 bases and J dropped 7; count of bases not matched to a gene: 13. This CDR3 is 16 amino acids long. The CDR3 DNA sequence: TGTGCCAGCAGCGAAAGGACCGGGACAGTCATAAATGAGCAGTTCTTC. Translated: CASSERTGTVINEQFF.

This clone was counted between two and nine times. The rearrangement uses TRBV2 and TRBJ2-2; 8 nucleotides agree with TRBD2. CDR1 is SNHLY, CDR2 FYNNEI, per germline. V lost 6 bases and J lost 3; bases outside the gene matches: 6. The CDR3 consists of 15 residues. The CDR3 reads CASRRLASDTGELFF. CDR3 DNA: TGTGCCAGCAGGAGACTAGCGTCGGACACCGGGGAGCTGTTTTTT.

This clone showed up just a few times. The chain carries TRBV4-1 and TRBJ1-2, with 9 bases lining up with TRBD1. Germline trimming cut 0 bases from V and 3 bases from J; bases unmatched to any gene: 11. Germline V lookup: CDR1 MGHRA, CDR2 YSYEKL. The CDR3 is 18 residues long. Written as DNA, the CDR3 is TGCGCCAGCAGCCAAGACCCGGGACAGGGTAAAGCCGACTATGGCTACACCTTC. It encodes CASSQDPGQGKADYGYTF.

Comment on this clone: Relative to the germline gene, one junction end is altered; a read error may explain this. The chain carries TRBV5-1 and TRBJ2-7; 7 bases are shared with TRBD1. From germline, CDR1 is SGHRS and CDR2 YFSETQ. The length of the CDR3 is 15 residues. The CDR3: CASSLPERTGYERYF. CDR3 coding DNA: TGCGCCAGCAGCCTCCCCGAGCGGACAGGCTACGAGCGGTACTTC.

DNA of the CDR3: TGTGCCAGCAGGGGGTCTTGGGGAGGGGGCTACACCTTC. Protein sequence: CASRGSWGGGYTF. V is TRBV27 and J is TRBJ1-2, with unresolved D. V lost 6 bases to trimming and J lost 8 bases, with 16 bases between them. In germline, CDR1 is MNHEY, CDR2 SMNVEV (reference sequence). CDR3 length: 13 amino acids.

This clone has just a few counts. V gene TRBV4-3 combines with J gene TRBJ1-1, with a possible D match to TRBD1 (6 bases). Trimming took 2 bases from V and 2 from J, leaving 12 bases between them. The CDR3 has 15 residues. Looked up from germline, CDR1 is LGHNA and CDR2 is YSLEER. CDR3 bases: TGCGCCAGCAGCCAATACCGGACAGTCAACACTGAAGCTTTCTTT. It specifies CASSQYRTVNTEAFF.

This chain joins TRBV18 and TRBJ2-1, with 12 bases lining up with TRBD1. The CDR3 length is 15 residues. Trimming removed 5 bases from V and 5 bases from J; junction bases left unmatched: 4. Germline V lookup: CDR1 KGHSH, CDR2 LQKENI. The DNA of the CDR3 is TGTGCCAGCTCAAGGGACAGGGGGCGCGACAATGAGCAGTTCTTC. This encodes CASSRDRGRDNEQFF.

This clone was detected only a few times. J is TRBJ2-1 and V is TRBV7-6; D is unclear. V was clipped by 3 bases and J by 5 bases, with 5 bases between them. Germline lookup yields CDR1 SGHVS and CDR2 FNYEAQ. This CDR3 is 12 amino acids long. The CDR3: CASSLADNEQFF. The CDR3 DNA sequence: TGTGCCAGCAGCTTGGCAGACAATGAGCAGTTCTTC.

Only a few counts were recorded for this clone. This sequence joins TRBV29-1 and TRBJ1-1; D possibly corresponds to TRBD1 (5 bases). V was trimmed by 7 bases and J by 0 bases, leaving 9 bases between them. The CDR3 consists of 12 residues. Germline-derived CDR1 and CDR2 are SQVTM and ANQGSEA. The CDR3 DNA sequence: TGCAGCGGTATACAGGTGAACACTGAAGCTTTCTTT. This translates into CSGIQVNTEAFF.

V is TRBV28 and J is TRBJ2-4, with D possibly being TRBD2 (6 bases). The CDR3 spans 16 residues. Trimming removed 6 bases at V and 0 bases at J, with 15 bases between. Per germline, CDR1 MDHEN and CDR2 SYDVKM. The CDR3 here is CASSLPRREAKNIQYF. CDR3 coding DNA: TGTGCCAGCAGCCTCCCTAGGAGGGAAGCCAAAAACATTCAGTACTTC.